The source of this TCR beta chain is a study of PD-L1 blockade in urothelial cancer. As for the study in general: The median T cell count in blood samples was over 140,000.

Sequenced by immunoSEQ multiplex PCR; TCRdb stores in-frame clones only, minus some. The sample carries around 42,000 clones, approximately 80% recorded once. This CDR3 has 16 residues. The V gene end was trimmed by 4 bases and the J gene end by 1 base; junction bases not matched to a gene: 7. The germline gives CDR1 PRHDT, CDR2 FYEKMQ (reference sequence). This sequence joins TRBV13 and TRBJ1-1, with 9 bases aligning to TRBD1. The clonotype comes from a man aged 70-80 years with urothelial cancer. Source: PBMCs, taken around atezolizumab (anti-PD-L1) treatment. CDR3 loop: CASSSKADRGNTEAFF. Written as DNA, the CDR3 is TGTGCCAGCAGCTCCAAAGCGGACAGGGGGAACACTGAAGCTTTCTTT.